What follows are 17 T cell receptor beta chains derived from one specimen sequenced in a study of regulatory T cells in long-lasting Graves disease. In building TCR beta libraries, iRepertoire HTBI primers were used together with Arm-PCR of CDR3 regions. One entry per CDR3 protein, called by TCRdb with MiXCR from the multiplex PCR reads. The table has fewer than 550,000 distinct CDR3 sequences, about 16% seen once. Time point defined: newly diagnosed GD, antithyroid drugs for less than 3 months. TCR sequences were obtained from RNA taken from PBMCs. These data are also associated with another study on T cells in Graves' hyperthyroidism and ophthalmopathy.

The sequencing used peripheral blood mononuclear cells (PBMCs), collected at new diagnosis, from a patient treated with antithyroid drugs. The source is a woman aged 40 to 65 with Graves disease.

Ten or more counts support this clonotype. The chain carries TRBV12-5 and TRBJ1-6; no clear D gene. Germline V gene sequence: CDR1 LGHNT, CDR2 FRNRAP. This CDR3 contains 18 residues. V gave up 2 bases and J gave up 7 bases, with 21 bases separating them. The DNA for the CDR3 is TGTGCTAGTGGTTTGACATGGACCCAACGGGAATGGAATTCACCCCTCCACTTT. Residues: CASGLTWTQREWNSPLHF.

As to this clonotype: A much larger clone differs by one base, so this may be a read error. The chain uses TRBV5-1 and TRBJ1-1; D is uncertain. This CDR3 has 13 amino acids. V shed 5 bases and J shed 1 base, with 9 bases lying between them. The germline V gene encodes CDR1 SGHRS and CDR2 YFSETQ. The CDR3 protein is CASRMDQNTEAFF. In DNA form, the CDR3 reads TGCGCCAGCAGAATGGACCAGAACACTGAAGCTTTCTTT.

This clonotype was recorded at least ten times. This rearrangement joins TRBV5-1 to TRBJ1-1; maybe TRBD1 (6 bases). Germline V gene lookup returns CDR1 SGHRS and CDR2 YFSETQ. V was pared by 2 bases and J by 5 bases, with 13 bases between. The CDR3 is 14 residues long. The CDR3 loop reads CASSFSGDETEAFF. CDR3 DNA: TGCGCCAGCAGCTTTTCAGGGGATGAAACTGAAGCTTTCTTT.

This chain connects TRBV2 to TRBJ2-3; possible D gene TRBD1, 5 bases. The CDR3 runs to 15 residues. V lost 4 bases and J 1 base, leaving 12 bases between the germline ends. Germline V gives CDR1 SNHLY, CDR2 FYNNEI. As DNA, the CDR3 is TGTGCCAGCAGTGCCCAGGGTGCGGGCACAGATACGCAGTATTTT. This gives the protein CASSAQGAGTDTQYF. Supplemented by reference TRBV2 and TRBJ2-3, the full variable domain reads EPEVTQTPSHQVTQMGQEVILRCVPISNHLYFYWYRQILGQKVEFLVSFYNNEISEKSEIFDDQFSVERPDGSNFTLKIRSTKLEDSAMYFCASSAQGAGTDTQYFGPGTRLTVL.

There are a few counts of this clonotype. V usage is TRBV14 and J usage is TRBJ1-2, with TRBD1 matching over 10 bases. Germline-derived CDR1 and CDR2 are SGHDN and FVKESK. V shed 1 base, J shed 6 bases, and the junction held 2 bases outside the gene matches. The CDR3 length is 14 residues. The CDR3 protein is CASSQVGTGDGYTF. The CDR3 DNA sequence: TGTGCCAGCAGCCAAGTTGGGACAGGGGATGGCTACACCTTC.

The V call is TRBV6-1, the J call TRBJ1-6; D might be TRBD1 (6 bases). V lost 6 bases and J 10 bases, leaving 13 bases between the germline ends. The CDR3 is made up of 13 amino acids. Germline V gives CDR1 MNHNS, CDR2 SASEGT. Here the CDR3 reads CASSPRGHSPLHF. As DNA, the CDR3 is TGTGCCAGCAGCCCCAGGGGCCACTCACCCCTCCACTTT.

At least ten counts were recorded for this clonotype. The chain uses TRBV5-1 and TRBJ2-3, with 7 bases lining up with TRBD1. The CDR3 consists of 15 residues. Germline trimming cut 1 base from V and 3 bases from J; bases unmatched to any gene: 5. In germline, CDR1 is SGHRS, CDR2 YFSETQ. The CDR3 spells CASSLQQGVTDTQYF. In DNA form, the CDR3 reads TGCGCCAGCAGCTTGCAGCAGGGGGTAACAGATACGCAGTATTTT.

The chain joins TRBV11-2 to TRBJ1-2, with D possibly being TRBD1 (5 bases). Germline loops: CDR1 SGHAT, CDR2 FQNNGV. The CDR3 is 15 amino acids. V lost 5 bases and J 4 bases, leaving 17 bases between the germline ends. The DNA for the CDR3 is TGTGCCAGCAGCCCCCCTCTCGGGGGGGTCTATGGCTACACCTTC. Encoded protein: CASSPPLGGVYGYTF.

This clonotype was observed many times. The chain links TRBV6-2 or TRBV6-3 to TRBJ1-1, with D hard to call. Germline CDR1 reads MNHEY; CDR2 reads SVGEGT. V dropped 6 bases and J dropped 1 base, with 15 bases sitting between them. The CDR3 runs to 15 residues. The CDR3 spells CASRPGREANTEAFF. DNA of the CDR3: TGTGCCAGCAGACCCGGCCGGGAAGCGAACACTGAAGCTTTCTTT.

There are many counts of this clonotype. V gene TRBV12-3 or TRBV12-4 combines with J gene TRBJ1-5; no firm D call. V was clipped by 7 bases and J by 8 bases, with 12 bases between them. The CDR3 length is 12 residues. The CDR3, as DNA: TGTGCCAGCACCCCGGGTCAGGAGCCCCAGCATTTT. Translation: CASTPGQEPQHF.

V usage is TRBV12-3 or TRBV12-4 and J usage is TRBJ2-1, with 13 bases that match TRBD2. With V trimmed by 5 bases and J by 2 bases, 6 bases remained unmatched. The CDR3 is made up of 17 amino acids. The DNA of the CDR3 is TGTGCCAGCAGTCGGCGACTAGCGGGGGGCCCCTACAATGAGCAGTTCTTC. Its translation: CASSRRLAGGPYNEQFF.

This clonotype was counted ten times or more. This chain joins TRBV2 and TRBJ2-3, with D tentatively TRBD2 (6 bases). V was shortened by 6 bases and J by 8 bases, with 15 bases between the two germline ends. The CDR3 extends over 13 amino acids. CDR1 and CDR2 from the germline V gene are SNHLY and FYNNEI. The CDR3 here is CASSPGTPGTQYF. DNA for the CDR3: TGTGCCAGCAGCCCAGGGACTCCCGGTACGCAGTATTTT. Supplemented by reference TRBV2 and TRBJ2-3, the full variable domain reads EPEVTQTPSHQVTQMGQEVILRCVPISNHLYFYWYRQILGQKVEFLVSFYNNEISEKSEIFDDQFSVERPDGSNFTLKIRSTKLEDSAMYFCASSPGTPGTQYFGPGTRLTVL.

This clonotype was counted at least ten times. The chain recombines TRBV19 with TRBJ2-5, with D possibly TRBD1 on 5 matching bases. This CDR3 has 13 residues. Germline values: CDR1 LNHDA, CDR2 SQIVND (reference sequence). The V gene lost 10 bases and the J gene lost 1 base, with 13 bases spanning the gap. CDR3 sequence reads: CATLAQGQETQYF. The DNA for the CDR3 is TGTGCCACGTTGGCCCAGGGCCAAGAGACCCAGTACTTC. The entire variable domain, with the rest obtained from reference TRBV19 and TRBJ2-5, is as follows: DGGITQSPKYLFRKEGQNVTLSCEQNLNHDAMYWYRQDPGQGLRLIYYSQIVNDFQKGDIAEGYSVSREKKESFPLTVTSAQKNPTAFYLCATLAQGQETQYFGPGTRLLVL.

The V call is TRBV10-3, the J call TRBJ2-1; TRBD2 is a possible D gene (7 bases). Germline-derived CDR1 and CDR2 are ENHRY and SYGVKD. Trimming left V 11 bases short and J 6 bases short, with 17 bases between. The CDR3 loop spans 13 amino acids. This CDR3 is CASRGGGANEQFF. The CDR3 nucleotides are TGTGCCTCCAGAGGGGGGGGGGCCAATGAGCAGTTCTTC.

The sample holds many counts of this clonotype. The chain has TRBV12-3 or TRBV12-4 and TRBJ1-2; 9 nucleotides align to TRBD1. This CDR3 has 15 residues. After removal of 6 bases from V and 6 bases from J, the junction contained 11 bases not matched to a gene. CDR3 protein: CASRSTTGGRHGYTF. The CDR3 bases are TGTGCCAGCAGGTCCACTACAGGGGGCCGCCATGGCTACACCTTC.

Many counts were recorded for this clonotype. This chain connects TRBV3-1 to TRBJ1-1; no definite D call. Per germline, CDR1 LGHDT and CDR2 YNNKEL (reference sequence). V was clipped by 5 bases and J by 6 bases, with 10 bases between them. This CDR3 is built from 12 residues. The CDR3, as DNA: TGTGCCAGCAGCGGGAACGTTGCTGAAGCTTTCTTT. It codes for CASSGNVAEAFF.

This clonotype has only a few counts. J is TRBJ2-5 and V is TRBV14, with 9 bases matching TRBD1. Germline loops: CDR1 SGHDN, CDR2 FVKESK. J was trimmed by 1 base and V by 1 base; bases with no gene match: 22. The CDR3 contains 22 residues. Here the CDR3 DNA reads TGTGCCAGCAGCCAAGTCTGGGGTGGACAGGGGAAAGTTCCAACGACCCAAGAGACCCAGTACTTC. Translating gives CASSQVWGGQGKVPTTQETQYF.